Sequencing of this TCR beta chain was carried out in a study of blood T cell repertoires in COVID-19. Study-level information: Samples came from the United States, Italy and Spain, spanning acute and convalescent COVID-19.

The germline CDR1 and CDR2 sequences are GTSNPN and SVGIG (reference sequence). Trimming removed 1 base from V and 4 bases from J; junction bases left unmatched: 7. The CDR3 is made up of 15 amino acids. TCRdb's copy holds only in-frame clones and misses some; the assay was immunoSEQ multiplex PCR. The data contain about 280,000 clones, approximately 89% of them singletons. Enrollment of patients from Seattle took place during active infection, with longitudinal follow-up. Material: peripheral blood. This rearrangement joins TRBV30 to TRBJ2-1; 7 bases align to TRBD2. The source is a woman in her 30s with COVID-19, enrolled during active disease. In DNA, the CDR3 is TGTGCCTGGAGTGGGGGTTGGACTAGATACAATGAGCAGTTCTTC. Residues: CAWSGGWTRYNEQFF.